The 14 T cell receptor beta chains below come from one sample, sequenced in a study of blood T cell repertoires in COVID-19. Sequencing was performed with immunoSEQ multiplex PCR; in TCRdb, only in-frame clones are kept and a portion is missing. There are approximately 100,000 clones in the sample; about 78% occur only once, and more than 4% lies in the top ten. Material: peripheral blood. The receptors originated from a human donor in a cohort sampled during active or convalescent COVID-19.

As DNA, the CDR3 is TGCGCCAGCAGCCCGACGGACAGGGGGGATATTAGGAACACTGAAGCTTTCTTT. Translating it yields CASSPTDRGDIRNTEAFF. V usage is TRBV5-1 and J usage is TRBJ1-1, with 10 positions matching TRBD1. The CDR3 is made up of 18 amino acids. The V and J ends lost 4 bases and 1 base, in that order; junction bases with no gene match: 13. Germline V gene sequence: CDR1 SGHRS, CDR2 YFSETQ.

The rearrangement links TRBV28 to TRBJ1-1, with 8 bases matching TRBD1. This CDR3 has 15 residues. V gave up 5 bases and J gave up 1 base; unmatched junction bases: 6. From germline, CDR1 is MDHEN and CDR2 SYDVKM. As DNA, the CDR3 is TGTGCCAGCAGTCTTCCAGGGGGCCCGAACACTGAAGCTTTCTTT. Translating it yields CASSLPGGPNTEAFF.

The chain carries TRBV7-2 and TRBJ2-1; TRBD2 matches 8 bases. The V segment lost 5 bases and the J segment 3 bases; nucleotides outside the gene matches: 6. The CDR3 is 15 residues long. CDR1 and CDR2 (germline): SGHTA, FQGNSA. The CDR3 region has the DNA TGTGCCAGCAGCAATTTCGGGGGGGTCTACAATGAGCAGTTCTTC. Its translation is CASSNFGGVYNEQFF. Combining the CDR3 with reference TRBV7-2 and TRBJ2-1 gives the whole variable domain GAGVSQSPSNKVTEKGKDVELRCDPISGHTALYWYRQSLGQGLEFLIYFQGNSAPDKSGLPSDRFSAERTGGSVSTLTIQRTQQEDSAVYLCASSNFGGVYNEQFFGPGTRLTVL.

This clone was seen only once. The rearrangement uses TRBV7-2 and TRBJ2-2; D remains ambiguous. V dropped 5 bases and J dropped 0 bases, with 13 bases sitting between them. This CDR3 is 16 amino acids long. Germline CDR1 SGHTA, CDR2 FQGNSA. The CDR3 sequence is CASSQVYSSNTGELFF. The CDR3 DNA reads TGTGCCAGCAGCCAGGTCTATTCCTCGAACACCGGGGAGCTGTTTTTT.

The V call is TRBV21-1, the J call TRBJ2-7; the table gives TRBD2 as D, unverified against the DNA. TRBV21-1 is flagged as a pseudogene. The CDR3 totals 18 residues. Here the CDR3 DNA reads TGTGCCAGCACCGAACCGAGATATCGGGACTACCAGAGACGAGCAGTATACTTC. Translation gives CASTEPRYRDYQRRAVYF.

The V call is TRBV30, the J call TRBJ2-7; weak D call: TRBD1 (5 bases). The germline V and J ends were trimmed by 5 bases and 4 bases, with 9 bases remaining between them. The germline gives CDR1 GTSNPN, CDR2 SVGIG (reference sequence). The CDR3 consists of 11 residues. CDR3 nucleotide sequence: TGTGCCTGGCGCACAGGTTACGAGCAGTACTTC. Translating it yields CAWRTGYEQYF.

V is TRBV28 and J is TRBJ1-3; the match to TRBD1 covers 7 bases. CDR1 and CDR2 (germline): MDHEN, SYDVKM. The CDR3 covers 13 residues. V was pared by 6 bases and J by 6 bases, with 5 bases of the junction left unmatched. The CDR3 DNA follows: TGTGCCAGCAGATCGACAGGGAAAAACACCATATATTTT. Encoded protein: CASRSTGKNTIYF.

The gene calls are TRBV6-5 and TRBJ1-5; 7 bases align to TRBD1. The CDR3 consists of 16 residues. CDR1 is MNHEY and CDR2 is SVGAGI in the germline V gene. V shed 3 bases and J 7 bases; nucleotides not matched to a gene: 12. The CDR3, as DNA: TGTGCCAGCAGTTATTTGGGTCAGGGGGTCGTCCAGCCCCAGCATTTT. Translated, it gives CASSYLGQGVVQPQHF.

V gene TRBV6-1 combines with J gene TRBJ2-3, with a weak D call TRBD1 (5 bases). From germline, CDR1 is MNHNS and CDR2 SASEGT. V dropped 3 bases and J dropped 3 bases, with 13 bases sitting between them. This CDR3 has 15 amino acids. DNA for the CDR3: TGTGCCAGCAGTGAGAAGGGGTACATGACAGATACGCAGTATTTT. Translation gives CASSEKGYMTDTQYF.

The V call is TRBV7-2, the J call TRBJ2-2, with D unclear. Germline CDR1 SGHTA, CDR2 FQGNSA. The CDR3 sequence is 14 residues long. The ends were cut back, 1 base at V and 6 bases at J, with 9 bases in the middle. CDR3 nucleotide sequence: TGTGCCAGCAGCTTAGGGCTAGGCGCCGGGGAGCTGTTTTTT. This encodes CASSLGLGAGELFF.

The chain employs TRBV6-1 and TRBJ1-5; TRBD1 matches at 7 bases. The CDR3 spans 17 residues. Trimming took 4 bases from V and 0 from J; bases not matched to a gene: 9. Germline V gene lookup returns CDR1 MNHNS and CDR2 SASEGT. DNA of the CDR3: TGTGCCAGCAGTGGGTATTACAGGGGATTTAGCAATCAGCCCCAGCATTTT. Its translation: CASSGYYRGFSNQPQHF.

V usage is TRBV4-3 and J usage is TRBJ2-1, with 13 bases matching TRBD2. This CDR3 contains 19 residues. The germline CDR1 and CDR2 sequences are LGHNA and YSLEER. The trim removed 2 bases at V and 4 bases at J, leaving 11 bases unmatched. CDR3 amino acids: CASSQRRPGLAGSYNEQFF. CDR3 bases: TGCGCCAGCAGCCAAAGACGACCGGGACTAGCGGGATCTTACAATGAGCAGTTCTTC.

The genes are TRBV4-1 and TRBJ2-7, with D possibly matching TRBD1 (5 bases). Per the germline V gene, CDR1 is MGHRA and CDR2 is YSYEKL. CDR3 length: 17 amino acids. V lost 2 bases to trimming and J lost 1 base, with 18 bases between them. The CDR3 is CASSQNEQVFESYEQYF. For the CDR3, the DNA is TGCGCCAGCAGCCAAAATGAACAGGTTTTCGAATCCTACGAGCAGTACTTC.

The chain employs TRBV27 and TRBJ2-1, with 8 bases lining up with TRBD2. Per the germline V gene, CDR1 is MNHEY and CDR2 is SMNVEV (reference sequence). CDR3 size: 16 residues. V shed 3 bases, J shed 6 bases, and the junction held 10 bases outside the gene matches. CDR3 loop: CASSFIGGGMGNEQFF. DNA of the CDR3: TGTGCCAGCAGTTTTATCGGGGGGGGCATGGGCAATGAGCAGTTCTTC.